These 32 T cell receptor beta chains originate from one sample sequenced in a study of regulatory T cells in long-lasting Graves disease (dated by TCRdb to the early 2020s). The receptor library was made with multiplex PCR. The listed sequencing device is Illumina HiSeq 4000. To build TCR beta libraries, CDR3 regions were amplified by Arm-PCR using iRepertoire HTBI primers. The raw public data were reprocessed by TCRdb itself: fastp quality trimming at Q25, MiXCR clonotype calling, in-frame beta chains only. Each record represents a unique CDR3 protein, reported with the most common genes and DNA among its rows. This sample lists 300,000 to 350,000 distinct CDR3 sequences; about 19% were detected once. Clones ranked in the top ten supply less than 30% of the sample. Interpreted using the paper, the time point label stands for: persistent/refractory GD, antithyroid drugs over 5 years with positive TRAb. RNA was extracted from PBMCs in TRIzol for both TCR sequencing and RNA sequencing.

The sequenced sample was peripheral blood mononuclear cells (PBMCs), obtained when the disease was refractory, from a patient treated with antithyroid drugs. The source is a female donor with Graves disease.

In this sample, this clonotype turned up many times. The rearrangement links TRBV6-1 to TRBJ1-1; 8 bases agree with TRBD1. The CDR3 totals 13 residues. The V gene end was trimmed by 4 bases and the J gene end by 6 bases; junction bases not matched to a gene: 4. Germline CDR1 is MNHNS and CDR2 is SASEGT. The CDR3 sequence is CASSADRVAEAFF. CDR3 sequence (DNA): TGTGCCAGCAGTGCGGACAGGGTCGCTGAAGCTTTCTTT.

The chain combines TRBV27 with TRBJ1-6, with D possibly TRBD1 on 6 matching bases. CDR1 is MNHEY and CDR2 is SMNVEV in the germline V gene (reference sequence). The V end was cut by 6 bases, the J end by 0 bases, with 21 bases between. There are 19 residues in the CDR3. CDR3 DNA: TGTGCCAGCAGGCCAACCCTCGGACAGCCTAGCTCCTATAATTCACCCCTCCACTTT. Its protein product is CASRPTLGQPSSYNSPLHF.

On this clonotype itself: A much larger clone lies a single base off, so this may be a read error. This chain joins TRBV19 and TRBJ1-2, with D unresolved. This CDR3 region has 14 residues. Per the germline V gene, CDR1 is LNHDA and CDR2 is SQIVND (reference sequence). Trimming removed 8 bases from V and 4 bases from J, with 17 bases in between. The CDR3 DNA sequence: TGTGCCAGTGAAATGGCTGGGGTACCCTATGGCTACACCTTC. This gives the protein CASEMAGVPYGYTF.

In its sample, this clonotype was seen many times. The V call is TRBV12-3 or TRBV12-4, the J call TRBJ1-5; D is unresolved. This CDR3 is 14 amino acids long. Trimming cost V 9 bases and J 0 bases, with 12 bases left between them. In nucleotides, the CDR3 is TGTGCCAGTCAGACCGGGAGTAGCAATCAGCCCCAGCATTTT. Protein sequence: CASQTGSSNQPQHF.

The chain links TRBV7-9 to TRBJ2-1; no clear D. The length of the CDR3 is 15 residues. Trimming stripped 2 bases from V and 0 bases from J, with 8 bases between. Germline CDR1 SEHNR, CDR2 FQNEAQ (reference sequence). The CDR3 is CASSLTGVSYNEQFF. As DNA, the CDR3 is TGTGCCAGCAGCTTAACGGGCGTCTCCTACAATGAGCAGTTCTTC.

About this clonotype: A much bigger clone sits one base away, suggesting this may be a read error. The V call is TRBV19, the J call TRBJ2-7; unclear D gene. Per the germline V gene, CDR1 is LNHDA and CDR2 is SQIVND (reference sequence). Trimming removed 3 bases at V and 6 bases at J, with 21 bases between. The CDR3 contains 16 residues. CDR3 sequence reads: CASSMVAAVYGGEQYF. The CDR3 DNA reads TGTGCCAGTAGTATGGTGGCGGCAGTCTACGGCGGCGAGCAGTACTTC. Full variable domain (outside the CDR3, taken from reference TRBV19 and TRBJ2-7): DGGITQSPKYLFRKEGQNVTLSCEQNLNHDAMYWYRQDPGQGLRLIYYSQIVNDFQKGDIAEGYSVSREKKESFPLTVTSAQKNPTAFYLCASSMVAAVYGGEQYFGPGTRLTVT.

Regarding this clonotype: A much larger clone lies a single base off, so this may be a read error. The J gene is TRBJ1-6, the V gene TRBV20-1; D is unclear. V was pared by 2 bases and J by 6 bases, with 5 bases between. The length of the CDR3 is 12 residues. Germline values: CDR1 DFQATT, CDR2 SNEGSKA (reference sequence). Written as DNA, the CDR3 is TGCAGTGCTAGACCGAGTAATTCACCCCTCCACTTT. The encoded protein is CSARPSNSPLHF.

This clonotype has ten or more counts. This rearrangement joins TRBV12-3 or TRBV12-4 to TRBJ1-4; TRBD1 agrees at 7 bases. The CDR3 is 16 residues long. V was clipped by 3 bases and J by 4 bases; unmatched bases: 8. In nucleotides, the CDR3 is TGTGCCAGCAGTTTTAGTTGGGACAGTGTTAATGAAAAACTGTTTTTT. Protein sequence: CASSFSWDSVNEKLFF.

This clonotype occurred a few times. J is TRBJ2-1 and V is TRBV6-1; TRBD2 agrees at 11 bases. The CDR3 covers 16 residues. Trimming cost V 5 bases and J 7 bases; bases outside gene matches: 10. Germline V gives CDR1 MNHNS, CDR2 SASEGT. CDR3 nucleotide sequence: TGTGCCAGCAGTCCACCGACCGGGACTAGCGGAAATGAGCAGTTCTTC. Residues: CASSPPTGTSGNEQFF.

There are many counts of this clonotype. The chain's CDR3 is CASGLVRGLSYEQYF. The CDR3 region has the DNA TGTGCTAGTGGTTTGGTACGAGGATTGTCCTACGAGCAGTACTTC. This chain uses TRBV12-5 with TRBJ2-7; D unresolved. The V end was cut by 0 bases, the J end by 1 base, with 10 bases between. Germline V gene lookup returns CDR1 LGHNT and CDR2 FRNRAP. This CDR3 spans 15 amino acids.

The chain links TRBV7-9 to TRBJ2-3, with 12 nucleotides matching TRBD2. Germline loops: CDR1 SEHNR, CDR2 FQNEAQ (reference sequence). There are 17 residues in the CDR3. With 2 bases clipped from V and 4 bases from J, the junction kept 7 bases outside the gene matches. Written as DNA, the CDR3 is TGTGCCAGCAGCTTACGTCTAGCGGGAGGGGTGTCAGATACGCAGTATTTT. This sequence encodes CASSLRLAGGVSDTQYF.

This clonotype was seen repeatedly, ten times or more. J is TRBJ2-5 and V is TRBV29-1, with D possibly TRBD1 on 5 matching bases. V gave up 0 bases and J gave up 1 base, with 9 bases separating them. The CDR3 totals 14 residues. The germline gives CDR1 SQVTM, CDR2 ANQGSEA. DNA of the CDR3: TGCAGCGTTGAAGATAGGGGCGGCCAAGAGACCCAGTACTTC. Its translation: CSVEDRGGQETQYF.

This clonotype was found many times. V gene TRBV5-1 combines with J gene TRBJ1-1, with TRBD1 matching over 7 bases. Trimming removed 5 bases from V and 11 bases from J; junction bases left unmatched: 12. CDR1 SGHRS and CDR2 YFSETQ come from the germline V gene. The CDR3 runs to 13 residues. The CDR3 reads CASRREQGTMAFF. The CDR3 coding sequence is TGCGCCAGCAGGCGCGAACAGGGGACGATGGCTTTCTTT.

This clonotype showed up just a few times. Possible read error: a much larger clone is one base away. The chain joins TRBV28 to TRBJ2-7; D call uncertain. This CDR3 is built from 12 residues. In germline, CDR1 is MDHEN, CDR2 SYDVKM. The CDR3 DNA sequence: TGTGCCGGCAGCTCAACATCTCACACTTGGTACTTC. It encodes CAGSSTSHTWYF.

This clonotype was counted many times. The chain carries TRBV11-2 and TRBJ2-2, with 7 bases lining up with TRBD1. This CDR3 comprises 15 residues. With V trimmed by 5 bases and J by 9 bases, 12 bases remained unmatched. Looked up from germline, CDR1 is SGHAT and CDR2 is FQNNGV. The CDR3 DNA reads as TGTGCCAGCAGCCGGACCGGGACAGCACGGAGGGAGCTGTTTTTT. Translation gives CASSRTGTARRELFF.

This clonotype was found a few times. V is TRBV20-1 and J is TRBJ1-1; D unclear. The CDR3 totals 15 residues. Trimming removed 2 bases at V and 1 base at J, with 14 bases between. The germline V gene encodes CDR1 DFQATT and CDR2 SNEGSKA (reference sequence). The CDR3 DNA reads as TGCAGTGCTAGACCCCGGACGGTAACGAACACTGAAGCTTTCTTT. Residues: CSARPRTVTNTEAFF.

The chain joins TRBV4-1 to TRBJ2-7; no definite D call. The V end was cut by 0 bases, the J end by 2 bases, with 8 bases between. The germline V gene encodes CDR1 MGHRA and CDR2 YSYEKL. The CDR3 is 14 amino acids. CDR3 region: CASSQDRDTYEQYF. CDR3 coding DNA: TGCGCCAGCAGCCAAGATCGAGATACCTACGAGCAGTACTTC.

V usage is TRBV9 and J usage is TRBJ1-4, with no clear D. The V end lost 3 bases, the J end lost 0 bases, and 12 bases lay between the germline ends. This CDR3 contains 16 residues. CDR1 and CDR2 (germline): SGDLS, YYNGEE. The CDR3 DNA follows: TGTGCCAGCAGCGGAGGGTCAAGAGCAACTAATGAAAAACTGTTTTTT. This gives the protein CASSGGSRATNEKLFF.

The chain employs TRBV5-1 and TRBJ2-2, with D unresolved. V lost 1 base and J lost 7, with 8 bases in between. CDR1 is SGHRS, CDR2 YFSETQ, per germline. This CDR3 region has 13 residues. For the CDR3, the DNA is TGCGCCAGCAGCTTGCGGGTTGGCGGGGAGCTGTTTTTT. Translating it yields CASSLRVGGELFF. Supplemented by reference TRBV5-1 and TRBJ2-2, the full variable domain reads KAGVTQTPRYLIKTRGQQVTLSCSPISGHRSVSWYQQTPGQGLQFLFEYFSETQRNKGNFPGRFSGRQFSNSRSEMNVSTLELGDSALYLCASSLRVGGELFFGEGSRLTVL.

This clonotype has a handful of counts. The CDR3 here is CASSYSEGVAFF. The CDR3 nucleotides are TGTGCCAGCAGTTACTCGGAGGGGGTAGCTTTCTTT. The V gene is TRBV6-5, the J gene TRBJ1-1, with D possibly matching TRBD1 (6 bases). CDR3 size: 12 residues. The germline V gene has CDR1 MNHEY and CDR2 SVGAGI. The ends were cut back, 0 bases at V and 10 bases at J, with 9 bases in the middle.

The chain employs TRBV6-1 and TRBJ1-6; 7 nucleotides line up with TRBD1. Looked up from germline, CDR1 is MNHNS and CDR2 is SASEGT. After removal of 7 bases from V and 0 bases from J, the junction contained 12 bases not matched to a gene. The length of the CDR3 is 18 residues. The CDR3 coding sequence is TGTGCCAGCAAGCGACAGGGCCTCCTGAGCTCCTATAATTCACCCCTCCACTTT. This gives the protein CASKRQGLLSSYNSPLHF.

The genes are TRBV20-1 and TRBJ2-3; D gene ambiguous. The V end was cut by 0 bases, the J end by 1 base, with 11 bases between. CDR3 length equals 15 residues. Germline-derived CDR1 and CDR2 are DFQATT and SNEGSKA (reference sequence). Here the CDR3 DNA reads TGCAGTGCTAGAGATGGTCACATTCGCACAGATACGCAGTATTTT. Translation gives CSARDGHIRTDTQYF.

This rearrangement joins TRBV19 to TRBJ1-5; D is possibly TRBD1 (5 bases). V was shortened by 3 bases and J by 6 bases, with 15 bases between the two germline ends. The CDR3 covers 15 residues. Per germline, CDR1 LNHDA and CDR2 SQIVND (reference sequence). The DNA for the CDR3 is TGTGCCAGTAGTATGGGCCAGACAGTTCGTCAGCCCCAGCATTTT. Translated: CASSMGQTVRQPQHF.

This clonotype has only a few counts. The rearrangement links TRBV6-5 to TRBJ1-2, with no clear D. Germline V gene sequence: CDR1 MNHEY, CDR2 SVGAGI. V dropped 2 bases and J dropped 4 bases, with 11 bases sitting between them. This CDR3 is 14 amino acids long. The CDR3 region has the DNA TGTGCCAGCAGTTACGATGTTCGGAGCTATGGCTACACCTTC. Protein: CASSYDVRSYGYTF.

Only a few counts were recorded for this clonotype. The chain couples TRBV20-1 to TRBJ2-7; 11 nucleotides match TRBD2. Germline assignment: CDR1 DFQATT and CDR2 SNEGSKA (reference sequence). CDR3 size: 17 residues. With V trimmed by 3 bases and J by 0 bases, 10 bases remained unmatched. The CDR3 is CSASGTSGSRSSYEQYF. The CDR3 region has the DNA TGCAGTGCTAGTGGCACTAGCGGGAGTCGAAGCTCCTACGAGCAGTACTTC.

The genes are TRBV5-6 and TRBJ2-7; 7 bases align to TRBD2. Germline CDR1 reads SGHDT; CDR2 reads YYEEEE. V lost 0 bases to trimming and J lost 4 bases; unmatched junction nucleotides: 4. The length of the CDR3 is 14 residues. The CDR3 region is CASSLGDYKYEQYF. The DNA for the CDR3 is TGTGCCAGCAGCTTGGGGGACTATAAATACGAGCAGTACTTC.

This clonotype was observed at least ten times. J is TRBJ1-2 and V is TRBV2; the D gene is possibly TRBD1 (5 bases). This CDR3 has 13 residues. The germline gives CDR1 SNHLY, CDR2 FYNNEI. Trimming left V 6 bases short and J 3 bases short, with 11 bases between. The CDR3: CASRGGDDYGYTF. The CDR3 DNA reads TGTGCCAGCAGGGGGGGTGATGACTATGGCTACACCTTC.

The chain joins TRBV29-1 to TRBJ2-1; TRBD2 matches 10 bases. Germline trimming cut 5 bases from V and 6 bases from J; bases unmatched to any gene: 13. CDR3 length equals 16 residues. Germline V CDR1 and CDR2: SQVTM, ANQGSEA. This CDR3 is CSVTVGAGGTGNEQFF. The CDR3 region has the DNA TGCAGCGTTACCGTCGGAGCGGGAGGGACTGGCAATGAGCAGTTCTTC.

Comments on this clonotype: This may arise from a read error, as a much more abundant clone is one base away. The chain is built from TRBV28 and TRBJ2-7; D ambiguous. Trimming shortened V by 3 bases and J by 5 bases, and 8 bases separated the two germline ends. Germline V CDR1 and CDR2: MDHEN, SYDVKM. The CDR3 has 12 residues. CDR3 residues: CASSFEDHEQYF. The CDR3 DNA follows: TGTGCCAGCAGTTTTGAGGACCACGAGCAGTACTTC.

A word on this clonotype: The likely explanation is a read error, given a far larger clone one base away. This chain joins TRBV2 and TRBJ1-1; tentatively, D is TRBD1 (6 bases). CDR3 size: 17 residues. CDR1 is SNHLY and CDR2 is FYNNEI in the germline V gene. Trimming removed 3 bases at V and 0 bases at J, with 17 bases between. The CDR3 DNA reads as TGTGCCAGCAGTGAGGCCCCGGGGGCGCGATTGAACACTGAAGCTTTCTTT. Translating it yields CASSEAPGARLNTEAFF.

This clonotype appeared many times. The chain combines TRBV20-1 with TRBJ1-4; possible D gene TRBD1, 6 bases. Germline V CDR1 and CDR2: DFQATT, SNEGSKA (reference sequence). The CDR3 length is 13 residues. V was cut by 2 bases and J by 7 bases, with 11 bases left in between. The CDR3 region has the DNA TGCAGTGCTAGACAGGGGAATTTTGAAAAACTGTTTTTT. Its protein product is CSARQGNFEKLFF.

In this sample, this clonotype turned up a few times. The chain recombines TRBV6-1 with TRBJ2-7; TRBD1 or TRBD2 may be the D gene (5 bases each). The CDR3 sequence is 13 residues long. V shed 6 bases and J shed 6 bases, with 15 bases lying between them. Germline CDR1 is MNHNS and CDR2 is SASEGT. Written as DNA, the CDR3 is TGTGCCAGCAGGGGACGGCCGTGGGGCGAGCAGTACTTC. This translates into CASRGRPWGEQYF.